Presented here are 17 T cell receptor beta chains from one specimen sequenced in a study of CD8 T cells in ankylosing spondylitis. From the 5' RACE reads, TCRdb called clonotypes with MiXCR, one entry per CDR3 protein. Among roughly 120,000 distinct CDR3 sequences, roughly 13% were seen once, and the ten largest hold 2.5% to 3%. The sequenced material came from blood, either unsorted or a sorted T cell fraction (not recorded which). The receptors stem from a female donor with ankylosing spondylitis or in good health (not recorded which).

This clonotype was observed a handful of times. The chain carries TRBV27 and TRBJ1-2; D gene unclear. The CDR3 totals 11 residues. Trimming took off 4 bases at V and 3 bases at J, with 3 bases between the two ends. Germline-derived CDR1 and CDR2 are MNHEY and SMNVEV (reference sequence). CDR3 residues: CASSSHYGYTF. In DNA, the CDR3 is TGTGCCAGCAGTTCCCACTATGGCTACACCTTC.

Notes on this clonotype: A read error may be the cause here, since a much bigger clone is one base away. The rearrangement links TRBV28 to TRBJ1-4, with D perhaps matching TRBD1 (5 bases). From germline, CDR1 is MDHEN and CDR2 SYDVKM. The CDR3 has 15 residues. This CDR3 is CAGSPIRQFNEKLFF. CDR3 DNA sequence: TGTGCCGGCAGTCCCATTAGACAGTTTAATGAAAAACTGTTTTTT.

This clonotype was found many times. The rearrangement joins TRBV12-3 or TRBV12-4 to TRBJ2-3; 7 bases match TRBD2. Trimming removed 5 bases from V and 3 bases from J; junction bases left unmatched: 5. The CDR3 is 14 residues long. The CDR3 is CASSPSGVTDTQYF. In DNA, the CDR3 is TGTGCCAGCAGTCCCAGCGGGGTTACAGATACGCAGTATTTT.

The chain employs TRBV30 and TRBJ2-7; 9 bases align to TRBD2. The CDR3 runs 14 residues. J gave up 3 bases and V 0 bases, and 3 bases lay outside the gene matches. Germline CDR1 and CDR2: GTSNPN and SVGIG (reference sequence). This CDR3 reads CAWSVRGRGYEQYF. The CDR3 DNA reads as TGTGCCTGGAGTGTACGCGGGAGGGGCTACGAGCAGTACTTC.

DNA for the CDR3: TGCGCCAGCAGCCAAGGGGGACCAACCCATGAGCAGTTCTTC. Its translation is CASSQGGPTHEQFF. The chain recombines TRBV4-1 with TRBJ2-1, with D perhaps TRBD1 or TRBD2 (5 bases each). There are 14 residues in the CDR3. The V gene lost 1 base and the J gene lost 8 bases, with 12 bases spanning the gap. Germline V CDR1 and CDR2: MGHRA, YSYEKL.

The chain uses TRBV25-1 and TRBJ2-7, with a tentative D call TRBD2 (6 bases). Germline CDR1 reads MGHDK; CDR2 reads SYGVNS. The length of the CDR3 is 17 residues. V shed 1 base and J shed 2 bases, with 18 bases lying between them. This CDR3 reads CASSESILLLATYEQYF. CDR3 in DNA: TGTGCCAGCAGTGAATCAATATTACTGCTAGCGACCTACGAGCAGTACTTC.

This clonotype showed up just a few times. The genes are TRBV28 and TRBJ2-2, with 10 bases lining up with TRBD2. Per the germline V gene, CDR1 is MDHEN and CDR2 is SYDVKM. The CDR3 totals 21 residues. The ends lost 3 bases at V and 0 bases at J; junction bases unmatched: 16. CDR3 loop: CASSFYPGASGGNANTGELFF. DNA of the CDR3: TGTGCCAGCAGTTTCTACCCCGGGGCTAGCGGGGGAAACGCGAACACCGGGGAGCTGTTTTTT.

In its sample, this clonotype was seen many times. V is TRBV5-1 and J is TRBJ2-5; D call uncertain. The CDR3 runs to 14 residues. Per the germline V gene, CDR1 is SGHRS and CDR2 is YFSETQ. V shed 0 bases and J shed 2 bases, with 8 bases lying between them. The chain's CDR3 is CASSLAGRQETQYF. The CDR3 coding sequence is TGCGCCAGCAGCTTGGCCGGACGTCAAGAGACCCAGTACTTC. Combining the CDR3 with reference TRBV5-1 and TRBJ2-5 gives the whole variable domain KAGVTQTPRYLIKTRGQQVTLSCSPISGHRSVSWYQQTPGQGLQFLFEYFSETQRNKGNFPGRFSGRQFSNSRSEMNVSTLELGDSALYLCASSLAGRQETQYFGPGTRLLVL.

At least ten counts were recorded for this clonotype. V is TRBV6-1 and J is TRBJ1-3, with D unclear. Between the trimmed V and J ends, which lost 6 bases and 3 bases, there was a span of 9 bases. The CDR3 runs 13 residues. Looked up from germline, CDR1 is MNHNS and CDR2 is SASEGT. As DNA, the CDR3 is TGTGCCAGCAGCTCCCCAGGTGGAAACACCATATATTTT. Protein product: CASSSPGGNTIYF.

This clonotype appeared many times. J is TRBJ2-7 and V is TRBV28, with TRBD1 as a possible D gene (5 bases). CDR3 size: 12 residues. V was clipped by 5 bases and J by 7 bases, with 12 bases between them. CDR1 is MDHEN and CDR2 is SYDVKM in the germline V gene. CDR3 in amino acids: CASSTGPREQYF. The CDR3 bases are TGTGCCAGCAGTACAGGTCCAAGAGAGCAGTACTTC.

The sample holds a few counts of this clonotype. The genes are TRBV12-3 or TRBV12-4 and TRBJ1-5; tentative D call: TRBD1 (6 bases). With 4 bases removed from V and 3 bases from J, the gap between germline ends came to 16 bases. This CDR3 is 16 amino acids long. CDR3 sequence reads: CASSSFTGIDNQPQHF. The CDR3 DNA is TGTGCCAGCAGTTCTTTTACAGGGATTGACAATCAGCCCCAGCATTTT.

This clonotype was seen more than once but under ten times. V and J are TRBV12-3 or TRBV12-4 and TRBJ2-1; TRBD2 agrees at 10 bases. There are 16 residues in the CDR3. Trimming took 5 bases from V and 3 from J; bases not matched to a gene: 7. CDR3 DNA: TGTGCCAGCAGTCTCCAGACTAGCGGGTACTACAATGAGCAGTTCTTC. This sequence encodes CASSLQTSGYYNEQFF.

There are many counts of this clonotype. This chain links TRBV9 with TRBJ2-7; D gene ambiguous. Germline loops: CDR1 SGDLS, CDR2 YYNGEE. Trimming left V 0 bases short and J 4 bases short, with 14 bases between. CDR3 length: 15 amino acids. DNA of the CDR3: TGTGCCAGCAGCGTAGCTGGAGCGTCCTCTTACGAGCAGTACTTC. It yields the protein CASSVAGASSYEQYF. Combining the CDR3 with reference TRBV9 and TRBJ2-7 gives the whole variable domain DSGVTQTPKHLITATGQRVTLRCSPRSGDLSVYWYQQSLDQGLQFLIQYYNGEERAKGNILERFSAQQFPDLHSELNLSSLELGDSALYFCASSVAGASSYEQYFGPGTRLTVT.

This clonotype was seen many times. This chain connects TRBV5-1 to TRBJ2-2, with D hard to call. The CDR3 runs 14 residues. Looked up from germline, CDR1 is SGHRS and CDR2 is YFSETQ. Trimming cost V 3 bases and J 6 bases, with 12 bases left between them. CDR3 sequence (DNA): TGCGCCAGCAGCTACGGCCCGGGTGCCGGGGAGCTGTTTTTT. Translating it yields CASSYGPGAGELFF. The full variable domain, completed using reference TRBV5-1 and TRBJ2-2, is KAGVTQTPRYLIKTRGQQVTLSCSPISGHRSVSWYQQTPGQGLQFLFEYFSETQRNKGNFPGRFSGRQFSNSRSEMNVSTLELGDSALYLCASSYGPGAGELFFGEGSRLTVL.

This clonotype was picked up many times. The CDR3 protein is CASSLAGGWSDTQYF. In DNA form, the CDR3 reads TGTGCCAGCAGTTTAGCGGGGGGTTGGTCAGATACGCAGTATTTT. This chain links TRBV12-3 or TRBV12-4 with TRBJ2-3; maybe TRBD2 (6 bases). The CDR3 length is 15 residues. The germline V and J ends were trimmed by 0 bases and 4 bases, with 11 bases remaining between them.

V is TRBV4-1 and J is TRBJ2-5, with no clear D. The V gene lost 0 bases and the J gene lost 2 bases, with 10 bases spanning the gap. The CDR3 covers 15 residues. CDR1 and CDR2 (germline): MGHRA, YSYEKL. The CDR3 nucleotides are TGCGCCAGCAGCCAAGAGGCCCACTTTCAAGAGACCCAGTACTTC. Encoded protein: CASSQEAHFQETQYF.

In its sample, this clonotype was seen many times. V and J are TRBV29-1 and TRBJ1-1, with D possibly matching TRBD1 (5 bases). This CDR3 has 11 amino acids. Trimming took off 6 bases at V and 5 bases at J, with 10 bases between the two ends. CDR1 and CDR2 (germline): SQVTM, ANQGSEA. For the CDR3, the DNA is TGCAGCGTAGCACGGGGGACTGAAGCTTTCTTT. Encoded protein: CSVARGTEAFF. The variable domain in full, completed from reference TRBV29-1 and TRBJ1-1, reads SAVISQKPSRDICQRGTSLTIQCQVDSQVTMMFWYRQQPGQSLTLIATANQGSEATYESGFVIDKFPISRPNLTFSTLTVSNMSPEDSSIYLCSVARGTEAFFGQGTRLTVV.